This entry features one T cell receptor beta chain sequence. This table comes from immunoSEQ multiplex PCR, and its TCRdb copy is limited to in-frame clones, with some not included. Altogether 60,000 to 75,000 clones are present, 70% to 90% being singletons, with the ten largest covering under 3%. Germline V gives CDR1 MNHEY, CDR2 SMNVEV (reference sequence). This CDR3 comprises 14 residues. V was trimmed by 5 bases and J by 1 base, leaving 11 bases between them. The sample belongs to a study of control samples from healthy donors and cancer patients. This chain uses TRBV27 with TRBJ1-1; D is unclear. Material for sequencing was PBMCs. The TCR was taken from a woman aged 50 to 60 with head and neck cancer. The CDR3 loop is CASSMRSRNTEAFF. The CDR3, as DNA: TGTGCCAGCAGTATGCGCAGCAGGAACACTGAAGCTTTCTTT.